This T cell receptor (beta chain) was observed in a study of control samples from healthy donors and cancer patients. Germline V gene data show CDR1 as LGHDT and CDR2 as YNNKEL (reference sequence). Trimming removed 1 base at V and 3 bases at J, with 7 bases between. CDR3 length: 14 residues. Using immunoSEQ multiplex PCR, the repertoire was profiled, and TCRdb retains in-frame clones only, with some absent. Of some 89,000 clones listed, about 83% are singletons. The clonotype comes from a woman in her thirties or forties in good health. J is TRBJ1-5 and V is TRBV3-1 (or the pseudogene TRBV3-2); no firm D call. The sequencing sample was made of blood. DNA for the CDR3: TGTGCCAGCAGCCAAGGATATCTCAATCAGCCCCAGCATTTT. Translation gives CASSQGYLNQPQHF.